This entry describes one TCR beta chain. This entry comes from a study of blood T cell repertoires in COVID-19. For the study at large: Sites in the United States, Italy and Spain provided acute and convalescent COVID-19 samples. PBMCs, B-cell-depleted T cells, or T cells were the source of the cDNA or gDNA that made up the material.

Per the original data handling: For nucleated cells, counts were estimated from reference gene primer amplification. Assay: immunoSEQ multiplex PCR; the TCRdb copy retains only in-frame clones and omits some. V, J and clone size derive from that table, while D and trimming were established from the DNA sequence. The sample records about 480,000 clones, around 89% being singletons. The junction had 6 bases not matched to a gene; V was cut back by 3 bases and J by 2 bases. CDR1 KGHDR and CDR2 SFDVKD come from the germline V gene. The CDR3 length is 17 residues. The chain joins TRBV24-1 to TRBJ2-3, with TRBD2 matching 11 bases. The sequencing sample was made of peripheral blood. This TCR was recovered from a young woman with acute or convalescent COVID-19. CDR3 amino acids: CATSDLTSGGYTDTQYF. The CDR3 DNA sequence: TGTGCCACCAGTGATCTTACTAGCGGGGGCTACACAGATACGCAGTATTTT.